This TCR beta chain was recorded in a study of T-cell reconstitution after alpha-beta-depleted transplantation in children. Study-level results: Where alpha-beta T cells came from about two months after transplant was reportedly several hundred expanded graft clones.

Preparation of the TCRbeta library involved a method that used unique molecular identifiers. From the PCR reads, TCRdb called clonotypes with MiXCR, one entry per CDR3 protein. The sample shows 150,000 to 200,000 distinct CDR3 sequences, roughly 6% of them seen only once. This clonotype was recorded a few times. Its antigen is not identified. This CDR3 is built from 14 residues. V lost 2 bases and J lost 0, with 8 bases in between. Germline assignment: CDR1 DFQATT and CDR2 SNEGSKA (reference sequence). J is TRBJ1-3 and V is TRBV20-1; D is unresolved. This receptor was taken from a girl in the first two years of life with combined immunodeficiency, due to receive a stem cell transplant. The input for sequencing was PBMCs, taken before TCRalphabeta/CD19-depleted stem cell transplant. The CDR3, as DNA: TGCAGTGCTAGATTTACAGCCTCTGGAAACACCATATATTTT. This codes for CSARFTASGNTIYF.